Listed below are T cell receptor beta chains from one sample, sequenced in a study of cytotoxic CD8 clonotypes in ibrutinib-treated CLL. Using immunoSEQ multiplex PCR, the repertoire was profiled, and TCRdb retains in-frame clones only, with some absent. The sample shows roughly 220,000 clones, approximately 70% of them seen only once. Here the sequenced sample was PBMCs, taken after 12 months of ibrutinib treatment. These receptors were obtained from a human donor with chronic lymphocytic leukemia. Both conserved end residues are part of each CDR3. A D gene is named only where the DNA matches it firmly. Only part of the rows carry a size: once, few, many, or a class if the clone is expanded.

.	TRBV27	TRBJ2-7	.	TGTGCCAGCAGTCTTACCTGGCGAAGGGAAGGGCAGTACTTC	CASSLTWRREGQYF
.	TRBV10-3	TRBJ1-1	.	TGTGCCATCAGTGTGGGGGTGAACACTGAAGCTTTCTTT	CAISVGVNTEAFF
.	TRBV20-1	TRBJ2-3	.	TGCAGTGCCCCGTGGGGGGATACGCAGTATTTT	CSAPWGDTQYF
.	TRBV6-5	TRBJ1-5	few	TGTGCCAGCAGTACCACAGGGAGGGGGCAGCCCCAGCATTTT	CASSTTGRGQPQHF
TRBD2	TRBV4-2	TRBJ2-1	.	TGTGCCAGCAGCCAAGATCCGACTAGCGGCCGCAATGAGCAGTTCTTC	CASSQDPTSGRNEQFF
.	TRBV30	TRBJ2-3	.	TGTGCCTGGAGTGAAACCGGGACGGGACTTCGAACGCAGTATTTT	CAWSETGTGLRTQYF
.	TRBV6-1	TRBJ2-3	.	TGTGCCAGCAGCCCCAGGGGCTATACGCAGTATTTT	CASSPRGYTQYF
.	TRBV28	TRBJ2-5	.	TGTGCCAGCAGTATGCCCAGACATTGGGGGGAGGCCAAAGAGACCCAGTACTTC	CASSMPRHWGEAKETQYF
TRBD1	TRBV28	TRBJ1-5	.	TGTGCCAGCACCACCCCCATCCAGGGGGGCGTCGGCAATCAGCCCCAGCATTTT	CASTTPIQGGVGNQPQHF
TRBD1	TRBV5-6	TRBJ1-2	.	TGTGCCAGCAGCCCGCCCCTGGGACAGGGTCTCGGCTATGGCTACACCTTC	CASSPPLGQGLGYGYTF
TRBD2	TRBV19	TRBJ2-1	.	TGTGCCAGTAAGGGACTAGCGGTTTATGAGCAGTTCTTC	CASKGLAVYEQFF
.	TRBV12-2	TRBJ1-1	many	TGTGCAAGTCGCTTAGCGGAGGGAACAGTTGCTGAAGCTTTCTTT	CASRLAEGTVAEAFF
.	TRBV5-4	TRBJ1-1	.	TGTGCCAGCAGCTTCGGGGGCGCTGAAGCTTTCTTT	CASSFGGAEAFF
.	TRBV7-2	TRBJ1-4	.	TGTGCCAGCAGCTTAGCCGGAACTAATGAAAAACTGTTTTTT	CASSLAGTNEKLFF
.	TRBV4-3	TRBJ2-3	.	TGCGCCAGCAGCCAAGATAGGATGCGGAGTGGGGATACGCAGTATTTT	CASSQDRMRSGDTQYF
TRBD1	TRBV30	TRBJ1-1	.	TGTGCCCGGAGACAGGGGGCCGGGGAAGGTTTCTTT	CARRQGAGEGFF
TRBD1	TRBV7-4	TRBJ2-7	few	TGTGCCAGGCAGCTGGGACAGACTTACGAGCAGTACTTC	CARQLGQTYEQYF
.	TRBV7-2	TRBJ2-2	few	TGTGCCAGCATAGACTCTAGCGTGACCGGGGAGCTGTTTTTT	CASIDSSVTGELFF
.	TRBV5-6	TRBJ2-2	.	TGTGCCAGCAGCCGGACAGTGAACACCGGGGAGCTGTTTTTT	CASSRTVNTGELFF
.	TRBV5-1	TRBJ1-1	few	TGCGCCAGCAGCTTGAGGCCAGAAGGGGATGAAGCTTTCTTT	CASSLRPEGDEAFF
.	TRBV7-9	TRBJ1-1	.	TGTGCCAGCAGCTTACGGGCTTCGAACACTGAAGCTTTCTTT	CASSLRASNTEAFF
TRBD1	TRBV5-1	TRBJ1-5	few	TGCGCCAGCAGCTTGGAAGACAGGGAGGTAGTTATAGTCAATCAGCCCCAGCATTTT	CASSLEDREVVIVNQPQHF
.	TRBV7-2	TRBJ1-5	few	TGTGCCAGCAGCTTAAGACAGAGCAATCAGCCCCAGCATTTT	CASSLRQSNQPQHF
.	TRBV29-1	TRBJ2-1	.	TGCAGCGCTTGGACGAGCTCCTACAATGAGCAGTTCTTC	CSAWTSSYNEQFF
.	TRBV6-1	TRBJ2-3	few	TGTGCCAGCAGTCGACAAGCTGGATCCACAGATACGCAGTATTTT	CASSRQAGSTDTQYF
TRBD1	TRBV4-2	TRBJ2-2	many	TGTGCCAGCAGCTCCGGGACAGGGGACACCGGGGAGCTGTTTTTT	CASSSGTGDTGELFF
.	TRBV7-2	TRBJ2-1	.	TGTGCCAGCAGCTCTAGCAGGGGGACTGTATACAATGAGCAGTTCTTC	CASSSSRGTVYNEQFF
.	TRBV16	TRBJ2-7	.	TGTGCCAGCAGCCAACCGGACCGCGCTTTCCACGAGCAGTACTTC	CASSQPDRAFHEQYF
TRBD2	TRBV6-5	TRBJ2-7	.	TGTGCCAGCAGTTACCTTAGCGGGTCCTCCTACGAGCAGTACTTC	CASSYLSGSSYEQYF
.	TRBV7-3	TRBJ2-1	.	TGTGCCAGCAGCCGGGGCGTAAACAATGAGCAGTTCTTC	CASSRGVNNEQFF
.	TRBV6-1	TRBJ2-1	.	TGTGCCAGCAGTGTCGAGGGGTCGAGGACCAATGAGCAGTTCTTC	CASSVEGSRTNEQFF
.	TRBV5-1	TRBJ1-1	.	TGCGCCAGCAGCCTGGTCTCCAGGGGGAACACTGAAGCTTTCTTT	CASSLVSRGNTEAFF
.	TRBV2	TRBJ1-5	few	TGTGCCAGCAGTGTGGGTGGTCAGCCCCAGCATTTT	CASSVGGQPQHF
.	TRBV7-3	TRBJ1-2	.	TGTGCCAGCGGCCGGACAGAACGATATGGCTACACCTTC	CASGRTERYGYTF
.	TRBV5-1	TRBJ2-2	few	TGCGCCAGCAGTGTCCCCCACAGGACGGCCGGGGAGCTGTTTTTT	CASSVPHRTAGELFF
TRBD1	TRBV30	TRBJ1-1	few	TGTGCCTGGAGTTGGGGACAGGGAACAGGGAACACTGAAGCTTTCTTT	CAWSWGQGTGNTEAFF
.	TRBV10-3	TRBJ2-7	few	TGTGCCATCAGTGAGACAGGGATCGAGCAGTACTTC	CAISETGIEQYF
.	TRBV5-4	TRBJ1-1	.	TGTGCCAGCAGCTTGGCCCGGACTGAAGCTTTCTTT	CASSLARTEAFF
TRBD1	TRBV10-2	TRBJ2-5	.	TGCGCCAGCATGTGGACAGGGGGCAGGGAGACCCAGTACTTC	CASMWTGGRETQYF
TRBD1	TRBV9	TRBJ1-4	.	TGTGCCAGCAGCGTAGTAAGGACAGGGGGTAATGAAAAACTGTTTTTT	CASSVVRTGGNEKLFF
.	TRBV29-1	TRBJ2-3	.	TGCAGCGTTCAGAGGGTTTACGGCACAGATACGCAGTATTTT	CSVQRVYGTDTQYF